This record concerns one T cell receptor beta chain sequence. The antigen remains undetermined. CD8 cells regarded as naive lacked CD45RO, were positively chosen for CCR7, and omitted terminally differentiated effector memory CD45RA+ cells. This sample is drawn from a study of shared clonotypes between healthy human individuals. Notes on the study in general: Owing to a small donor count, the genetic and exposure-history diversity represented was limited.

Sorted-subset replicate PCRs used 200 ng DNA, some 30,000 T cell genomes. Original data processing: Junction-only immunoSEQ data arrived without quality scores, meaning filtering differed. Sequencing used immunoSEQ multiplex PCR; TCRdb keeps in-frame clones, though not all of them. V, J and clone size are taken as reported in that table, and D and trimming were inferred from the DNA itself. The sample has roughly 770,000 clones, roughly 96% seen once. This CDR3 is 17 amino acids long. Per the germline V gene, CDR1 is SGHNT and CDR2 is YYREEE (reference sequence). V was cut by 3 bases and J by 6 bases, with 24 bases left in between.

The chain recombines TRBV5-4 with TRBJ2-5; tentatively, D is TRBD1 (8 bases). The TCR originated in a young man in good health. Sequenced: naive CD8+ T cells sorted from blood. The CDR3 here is CASSYGGYSGTGKTQYF. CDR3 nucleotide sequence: TGTGCCAGCAGCTACGGGGGGTACAGCGGGACAGGAAAGACCCAGTACTTC.